The next 19 T cell receptor beta chains were all read from a single sample in a study of T cell repertoires in cytomegalovirus infection. TCRdb reanalysed the reads using MiXCR and keeps one entry per CDR3 protein. Of around 500,000 distinct CDR3 sequences listed, roughly 42% are singletons. Antigens of these TCRs are unknown. The source material was cultured PBMCs, sampled from culture after CMV antigen stimulation. Every receptor here comes from a human donor in good health (CMV status not recorded). Some clones in this sample may be carry-over from other donors' samples.

The rearrangement joins TRBV7-6 to TRBJ2-3, with TRBD2 matching 11 bases. This CDR3 is 17 amino acids long. V lost 6 bases, J lost 6 bases, and 14 bases stayed unmatched. Germline CDR1 is SGHVS and CDR2 is FNYEAQ. The CDR3 is CASRPTTLAGELDTQYF. CDR3 DNA sequence: TGTGCCAGCAGGCCCACAACACTAGCGGGAGAACTGGATACGCAGTATTTT.

The chain is built from TRBV4-1 and TRBJ2-3; TRBD1 might be the D (6 bases). The CDR3 is 16 amino acids. V shed 4 bases and J shed 2 bases, with 16 bases lying between them. The germline gives CDR1 MGHRA, CDR2 YSYEKL. The CDR3 DNA follows: TGCGCCAGCAGCCCTATGAAGGGGGTGGTCACAGATACGCAGTATTTT. As protein: CASSPMKGVVTDTQYF.

This clonotype was counted only a few times. The chain links TRBV7-2 to TRBJ2-3, with D maybe TRBD2 (5 bases). Germline loops: CDR1 SGHTA, CDR2 FQGNSA. The germline V and J ends were trimmed by 5 bases and 5 bases, with 17 bases remaining between them. The CDR3 has 15 amino acids. The CDR3 DNA reads TGTGCCAGCAGCCTTCTCGGGGTTAGGGTAGATACGCAGTATTTT. This sequence encodes CASSLLGVRVDTQYF. Full variable domain (remainder filled in from reference TRBV7-2 and TRBJ2-3): GAGVSQSPSNKVTEKGKDVELRCDPISGHTALYWYRQSLGQGLEFLIYFQGNSAPDKSGLPSDRFSAERTGGSVSTLTIQRTQQEDSAVYLCASSLLGVRVDTQYFGPGTRLTVL.

The CDR3 protein is CASSYTGPHNEQFF. Written as DNA, the CDR3 is TGTGCCAGCAGTTACACCGGACCACACAATGAGCAGTTCTTC. The V gene is TRBV6-2 or TRBV6-3, the J gene TRBJ2-1; D gene uncertain. CDR3 size: 14 residues. CDR1 and CDR2 (germline): MNHEY, SVGEGT. The ends were cut back, 2 bases at V and 5 bases at J, with 10 bases in the middle.

This chain joins TRBV2 and TRBJ2-3; D not certain. CDR1 SNHLY and CDR2 FYNNEI come from the germline V gene. Trimming pared 5 bases from V and 2 bases from J, leaving 8 bases between. This CDR3 spans 13 amino acids. The CDR3 loop reads CASSYRNTDTQYF. The CDR3 nucleotides are TGTGCCAGCAGTTACCGGAACACAGATACGCAGTATTTT. The complete variable domain, with remaining parts taken from reference TRBV2 and TRBJ2-3, reads EPEVTQTPSHQVTQMGQEVILRCVPISNHLYFYWYRQILGQKVEFLVSFYNNEISEKSEIFDDQFSVERPDGSNFTLKIRSTKLEDSAMYFCASSYRNTDTQYFGPGTRLTVL.

This clonotype was recorded a few times. This chain joins TRBV7-9 and TRBJ1-2; D remains unclear. Per germline, CDR1 SEHNR and CDR2 FQNEAQ (reference sequence). This CDR3 contains 12 residues. Deletions cut 2 bases from V and 6 bases from J, with 7 bases between. CDR3 sequence (DNA): TGTGCCAGCAGCTTAAATAGGAATGGCTACACCTTC. It codes for CASSLNRNGYTF.

This clonotype was picked up a small number of times. J is TRBJ2-4 and V is TRBV6-2 or TRBV6-3, with D possibly matching TRBD2 (5 bases). The V and J ends lost 2 bases and 3 bases respectively, with 14 bases between them. CDR1 is MNHEY, CDR2 SVGEGT, per germline. The CDR3 length is 16 residues. CDR3 in DNA: TGTGCCAGCAGTTACCCGGGGTTTGTCAGCAAAAACATTCAGTACTTC. Translation: CASSYPGFVSKNIQYF.

J is TRBJ2-7 and V is TRBV6-1, with D possibly matching TRBD1 (6 bases). Trimming shortened V by 2 bases and J by 5 bases, and 16 bases separated the two germline ends. There are 15 residues in the CDR3. CDR1 is MNHNS and CDR2 is SASEGT in the germline V gene. The CDR3 DNA reads as TGTGCCAGCAGTGAACCGGGACACCAAGCCAACGAGCAGTACTTC. Amino acid sequence: CASSEPGHQANEQYF.

This sequence joins TRBV11-2 and TRBJ2-5; D is ambiguous. Trimming took off 0 bases at V and 2 bases at J, with 7 bases between the two ends. This CDR3 has 14 amino acids. Germline V CDR1 and CDR2: SGHAT, FQNNGV. The chain's CDR3 is CASSLDAFQETQYF. Written as DNA, the CDR3 is TGTGCCAGCAGCTTAGATGCGTTTCAAGAGACCCAGTACTTC.

V and J are TRBV4-1 and TRBJ2-1, with D hard to call. This CDR3 is 16 amino acids long. With 2 bases removed from V and 3 bases from J, the gap between germline ends came to 14 bases. Per the germline V gene, CDR1 is MGHRA and CDR2 is YSYEKL. The CDR3: CASSQYPPRSYNEQFF. CDR3 DNA: TGCGCCAGCAGCCAATATCCTCCGCGGAGCTACAATGAGCAGTTCTTC.

In its sample, this clonotype was seen a few times. The CDR3 region has the DNA TGCAGCGTGACCCTTCCGCGGGAATCTAATGAAAAACTGTTTTTT. This codes for CSVTLPRESNEKLFF. The genes are TRBV29-1 and TRBJ1-4; unclear D gene. CDR1 and CDR2 from the germline V gene are SQVTM and ANQGSEA. CDR3 length: 15 residues. V dropped 6 bases and J dropped 3 bases, with 17 bases sitting between them. Together with reference TRBV29-1 and TRBJ1-4, the CDR3 gives the full variable domain: SAVISQKPSRDICQRGTSLTIQCQVDSQVTMMFWYRQQPGQSLTLIATANQGSEATYESGFVIDKFPISRPNLTFSTLTVSNMSPEDSSIYLCSVTLPRESNEKLFFGSGTQLSVL.

The J gene is TRBJ1-2, the V gene TRBV27, with TRBD1 as a possible D gene (6 bases). V shed 6 bases and J shed 4 bases, with 12 bases lying between them. The CDR3 is made up of 13 amino acids. Germline lookup yields CDR1 MNHEY and CDR2 SMNVEV (reference sequence). CDR3 sequence (DNA): TGTGCCAGCAGAACACAGGGCCGCTATGGCTACACCTTC. Residues: CASRTQGRYGYTF.

The sample holds one count of this clonotype. This rearrangement joins TRBV12-3 or TRBV12-4 to TRBJ2-1, with 13 bases identical to TRBD2. The CDR3 is 16 residues long. The junction had 7 bases not matched to a gene; V was cut back by 6 bases and J by 5 bases. This CDR3 reads CASSPPGTSGNNEQFF. CDR3 coding DNA: TGTGCCAGCAGCCCTCCCGGGACTAGCGGGAACAATGAGCAGTTCTTC.

This chain links TRBV7-9 with TRBJ1-3; D perhaps matches TRBD1 (6 bases). The CDR3 length is 16 residues. Germline V gene lookup returns CDR1 SEHNR and CDR2 FQNEAQ (reference sequence). Trimming cost V 5 bases and J 2 bases, with 16 bases left between them. The CDR3, as DNA: TGTGCCAGCAGCATGCGGGGGGCGATTGCTGGAAACACCATATATTTT. Protein product: CASSMRGAIAGNTIYF.

This clonotype was found many times. This chain connects TRBV12-3 or TRBV12-4 to TRBJ1-1, with no clear D. The ends were cut back, 3 bases at V and 3 bases at J, with 8 bases in the middle. The CDR3 runs 13 residues. CDR3 residues: CASSFRPDTEAFF. CDR3 coding DNA: TGTGCCAGCAGTTTCCGTCCGGACACTGAAGCTTTCTTT.

The J gene is TRBJ2-1, the V gene TRBV15; the D gene is possibly TRBD2 (6 bases). Trimming removed 1 base from V and 0 bases from J, with 13 bases in between. There are 17 residues in the CDR3. Germline CDR1 is LNHNV and CDR2 is YYDKDF (reference sequence). CDR3 nucleotides: TGTGCCACCAGCAGAGGGGTTGGACTACGCTCCTACAATGAGCAGTTCTTC. Its translation: CATSRGVGLRSYNEQFF. The whole variable domain, remainder taken from reference TRBV15 and TRBJ2-1, is DAMVIQNPRYQVTQFGKPVTLSCSQTLNHNVMYWYQQKSSQAPKLLFHYYDKDFNNEADTPDNFQSRRPNTSFCFLDIRSPGLGDTAMYLCATSRGVGLRSYNEQFFGPGTRLTVL.

The genes are TRBV29-1 and TRBJ1-1, with D possibly matching TRBD1 (6 bases). The CDR3 length is 15 residues. Trimming left V 3 bases short and J 5 bases short, with 19 bases between. Germline V lookup: CDR1 SQVTM, CDR2 ANQGSEA. This chain's CDR3 is CSVEVGGPGGTEAFF. The CDR3 DNA reads as TGCAGCGTTGAGGTTGGGGGGCCGGGTGGAACTGAAGCTTTCTTT.

In its sample, this clonotype was seen a few times. The rearrangement links TRBV12-3 or TRBV12-4 to TRBJ1-5; a possible D gene is TRBD1 (5 bases). The CDR3 runs to 13 residues. V lost 6 bases to trimming and J lost 4 bases, with 10 bases between them. The CDR3 protein is CASSYRQNQPQHF. The CDR3 DNA reads TGTGCCAGCAGCTACCGACAGAATCAGCCCCAGCATTTT.

This sequence joins TRBV7-8 and TRBJ2-2; 7 nucleotides line up with TRBD2. V lost 5 bases, J lost 2 bases, and 11 bases stayed unmatched. This CDR3 has 17 amino acids. CDR1 is SGHVS and CDR2 is FQNEAQ in the germline V gene. The CDR3 reads CASSPGWGTTNTGELFF. The CDR3, as DNA: TGTGCCAGCAGCCCGGGGTGGGGGACTACCAACACCGGGGAGCTGTTTTTT.